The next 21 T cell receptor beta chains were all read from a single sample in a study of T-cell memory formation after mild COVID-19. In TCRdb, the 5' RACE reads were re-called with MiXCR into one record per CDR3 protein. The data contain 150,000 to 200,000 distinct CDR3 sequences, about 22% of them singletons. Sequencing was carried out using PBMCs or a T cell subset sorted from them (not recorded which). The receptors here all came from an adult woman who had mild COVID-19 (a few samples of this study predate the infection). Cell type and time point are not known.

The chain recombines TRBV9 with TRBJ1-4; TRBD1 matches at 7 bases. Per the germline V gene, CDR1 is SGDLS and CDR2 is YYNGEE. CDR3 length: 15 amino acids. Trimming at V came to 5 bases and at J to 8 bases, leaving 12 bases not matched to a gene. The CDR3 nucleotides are TGTGCCAGCAGTTATGGACAGGAGGATGGAGAAAAACTGTTTTTT. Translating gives CASSYGQEDGEKLFF.

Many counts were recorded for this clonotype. CDR3 DNA sequence: TGTGCCAGCAGCCAGCTAGCGGGGGGGCGTCCTGAGCAGTTCTTC. Encoded protein: CASSQLAGGRPEQFF. The chain uses TRBV7-6 and TRBJ2-1; TRBD2 aligns across 12 bases. Losses at the gene ends were 5 bases for V and 9 bases for J; bases not matched to a gene: 8. The CDR3 loop spans 15 amino acids. Germline-derived CDR1 and CDR2 are SGHVS and FNYEAQ.

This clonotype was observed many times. DNA of the CDR3: TGTGCCAGCAGCTCCGGGACAGGGGTCTACGAGCAGTACTTC. Residues: CASSSGTGVYEQYF. The V gene is TRBV7-8, the J gene TRBJ2-7; 10 bases fit TRBD1. Germline values: CDR1 SGHVS, CDR2 FQNEAQ. The J segment lost 3 bases and the V segment lost 4 bases, leaving 3 bases of the junction unmatched. This CDR3 comprises 14 residues. The variable domain in full, with the rest retrieved from reference TRBV7-8 and TRBJ2-7, is GAGVSQSPRYKVAKRGQDVALRCDPISGHVSLFWYQQALGQGPEFLTYFQNEAQLDKSGLPSDRFFAERPEGSVSTLKIQRTQQEDSAVYLCASSSGTGVYEQYFGPGTRLTVT.

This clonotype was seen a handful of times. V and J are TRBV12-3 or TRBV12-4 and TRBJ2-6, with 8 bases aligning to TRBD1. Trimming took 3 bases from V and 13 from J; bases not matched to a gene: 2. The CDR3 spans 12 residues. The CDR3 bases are TGTGCCAGCAGTTTGACAGGGGTGGTCCTGACTTTC. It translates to CASSLTGVVLTF.

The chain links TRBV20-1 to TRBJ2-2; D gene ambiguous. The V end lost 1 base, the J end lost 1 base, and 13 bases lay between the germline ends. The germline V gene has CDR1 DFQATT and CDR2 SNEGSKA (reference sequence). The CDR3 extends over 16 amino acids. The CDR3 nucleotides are TGCAGTGCTAGAGCCCGAGAGGCAGGGAACACCGGGGAGCTGTTTTTT. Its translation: CSARAREAGNTGELFF.

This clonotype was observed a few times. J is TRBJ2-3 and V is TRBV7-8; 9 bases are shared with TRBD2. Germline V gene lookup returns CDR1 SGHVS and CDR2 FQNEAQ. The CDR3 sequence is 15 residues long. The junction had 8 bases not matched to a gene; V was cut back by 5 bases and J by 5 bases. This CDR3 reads CASSVLAGDQDTQYF. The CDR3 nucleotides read TGTGCCAGCAGCGTTTTAGCGGGGGACCAAGATACGCAGTATTTT.

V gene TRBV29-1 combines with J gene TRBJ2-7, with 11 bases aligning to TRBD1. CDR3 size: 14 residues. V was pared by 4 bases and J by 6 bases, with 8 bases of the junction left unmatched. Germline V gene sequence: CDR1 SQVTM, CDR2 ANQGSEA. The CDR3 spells CSVALRDRGFEQYF. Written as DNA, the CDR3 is TGCAGCGTTGCGCTCCGGGACAGGGGGTTCGAGCAGTACTTC.

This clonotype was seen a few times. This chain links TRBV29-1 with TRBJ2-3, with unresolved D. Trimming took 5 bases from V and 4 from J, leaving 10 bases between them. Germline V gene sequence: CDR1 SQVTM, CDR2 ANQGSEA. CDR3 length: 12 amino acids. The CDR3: CSVSGWPDTQYF. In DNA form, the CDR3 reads TGCAGCGTTTCCGGTTGGCCAGATACGCAGTATTTT.

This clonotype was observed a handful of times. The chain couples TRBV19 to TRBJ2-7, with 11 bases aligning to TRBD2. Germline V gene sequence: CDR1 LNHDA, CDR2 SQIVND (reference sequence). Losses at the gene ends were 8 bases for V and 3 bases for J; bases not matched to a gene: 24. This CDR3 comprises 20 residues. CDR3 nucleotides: TGTGCCAGTTCGGCCTATAGCGGGAGGGCCCCGACGGCCCTCTACTACGAGCAGTACTTC. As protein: CASSAYSGRAPTALYYEQYF.

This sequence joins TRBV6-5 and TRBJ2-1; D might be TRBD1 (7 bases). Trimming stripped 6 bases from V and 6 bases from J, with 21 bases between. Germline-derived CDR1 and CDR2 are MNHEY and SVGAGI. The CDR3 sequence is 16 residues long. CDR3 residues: CASSSTPGGSGNEQFF. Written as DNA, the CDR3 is TGTGCCAGCAGCTCAACCCCAGGGGGTAGCGGCAATGAGCAGTTCTTC.

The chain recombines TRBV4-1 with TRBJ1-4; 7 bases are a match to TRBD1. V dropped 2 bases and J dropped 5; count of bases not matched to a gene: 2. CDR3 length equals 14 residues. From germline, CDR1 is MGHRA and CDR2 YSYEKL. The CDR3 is CASSQQGGNEKLFF. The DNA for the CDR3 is TGCGCCAGCAGCCAACAGGGGGGGAATGAAAAACTGTTTTTT.

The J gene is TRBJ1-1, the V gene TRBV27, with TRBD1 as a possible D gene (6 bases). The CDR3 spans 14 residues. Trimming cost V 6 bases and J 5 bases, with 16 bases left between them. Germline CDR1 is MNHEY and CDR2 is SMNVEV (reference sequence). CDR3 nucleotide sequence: TGTGCCAGCAGACACGGGGGCGAGGGGACTGAAGCTTTCTTT. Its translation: CASRHGGEGTEAFF.

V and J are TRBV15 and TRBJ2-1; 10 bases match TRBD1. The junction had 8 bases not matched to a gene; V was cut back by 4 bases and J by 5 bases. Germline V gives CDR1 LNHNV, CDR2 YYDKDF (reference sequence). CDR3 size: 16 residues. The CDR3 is CATSTRQGAGHNEQFF. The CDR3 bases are TGTGCCACCAGCACCCGACAGGGGGCGGGTCACAATGAGCAGTTCTTC.

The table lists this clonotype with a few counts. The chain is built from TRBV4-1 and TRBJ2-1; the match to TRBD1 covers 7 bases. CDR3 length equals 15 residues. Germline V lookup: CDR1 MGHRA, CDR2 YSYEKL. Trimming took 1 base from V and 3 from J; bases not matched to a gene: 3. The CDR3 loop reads CASSQGQGDYNEQFF. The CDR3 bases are TGCGCCAGCAGCCAAGGGCAGGGGGACTACAATGAGCAGTTCTTC.

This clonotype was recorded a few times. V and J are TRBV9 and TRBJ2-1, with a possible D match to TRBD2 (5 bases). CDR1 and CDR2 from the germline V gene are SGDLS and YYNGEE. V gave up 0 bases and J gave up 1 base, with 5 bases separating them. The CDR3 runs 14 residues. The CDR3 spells CASSVGGSYNEQFF. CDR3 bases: TGTGCCAGCAGCGTAGGCGGGTCCTACAATGAGCAGTTCTTC.

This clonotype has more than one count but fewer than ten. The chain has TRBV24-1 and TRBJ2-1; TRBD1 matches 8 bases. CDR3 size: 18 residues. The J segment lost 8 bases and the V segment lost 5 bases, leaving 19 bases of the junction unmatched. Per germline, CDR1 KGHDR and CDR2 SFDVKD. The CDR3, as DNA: TGTGCCACCAGTGCCACCGATAGCAGACAGGGGCGATTCGATGAGCAGTTCTTC. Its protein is CATSATDSRQGRFDEQFF.

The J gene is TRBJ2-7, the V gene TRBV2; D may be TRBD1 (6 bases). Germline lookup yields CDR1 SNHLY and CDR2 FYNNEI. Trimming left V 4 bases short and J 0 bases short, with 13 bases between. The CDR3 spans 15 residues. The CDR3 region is CASSGGGSSSYEQYF. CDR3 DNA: TGTGCCAGCAGTGGTGGGGGCTCGAGCTCCTACGAGCAGTACTTC.

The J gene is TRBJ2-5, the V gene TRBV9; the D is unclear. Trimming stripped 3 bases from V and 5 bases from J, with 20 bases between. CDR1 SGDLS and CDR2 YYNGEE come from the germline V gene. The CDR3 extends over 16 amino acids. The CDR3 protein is CASSANGLGFAETQYF. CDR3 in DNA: TGTGCCAGCAGCGCGAATGGGTTAGGCTTCGCGGAGACCCAGTACTTC.

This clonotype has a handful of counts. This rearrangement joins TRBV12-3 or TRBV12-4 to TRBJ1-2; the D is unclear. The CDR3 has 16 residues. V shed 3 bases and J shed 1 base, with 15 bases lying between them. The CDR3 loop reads CASSLGGSPNNYGYTF. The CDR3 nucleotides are TGTGCCAGCAGTTTGGGAGGGAGCCCGAATAACTATGGCTACACCTTC.

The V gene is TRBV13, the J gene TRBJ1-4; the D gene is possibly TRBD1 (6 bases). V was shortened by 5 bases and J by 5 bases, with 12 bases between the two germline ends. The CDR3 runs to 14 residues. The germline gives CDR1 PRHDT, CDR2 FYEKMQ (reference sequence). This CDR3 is CASSPTGPNEKLFF. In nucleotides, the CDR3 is TGTGCCAGCAGCCCGACAGGTCCGAATGAAAAACTGTTTTTT.

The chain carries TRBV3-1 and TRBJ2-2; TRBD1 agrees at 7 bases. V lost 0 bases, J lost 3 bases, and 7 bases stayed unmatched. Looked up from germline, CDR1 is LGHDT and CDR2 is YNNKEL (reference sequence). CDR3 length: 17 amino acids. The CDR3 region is CASSQDTGVKYTGELFF. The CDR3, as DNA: TGTGCCAGCAGCCAAGACACAGGGGTGAAATACACCGGGGAGCTGTTTTTT.